This is a list of T cell receptor beta chains from one sample in a study of graft-versus-host responses after intestinal transplantation. Sequencing was performed with immunoSEQ multiplex PCR; in TCRdb, only in-frame clones are kept and a portion is missing. The sample shows roughly 93,000 clones, around 93% of them seen only once. No antigens are known for them. The material sequenced was unstimulated CD8+ T cells sorted from spleen or lymph node cells, taken before intestinal transplant. The receptors here all came from a human donor who received an intestinal transplant. The CDR3 runs from the conserved cysteine through the conserved F or W. Each record gives: clone size, V gene, J gene, D gene, CDR3 protein, CDR3 DNA. A D gene is named only where the DNA matches it firmly. The size entry is marked missing in some rows and otherwise reads once, few, many or a size class.

-	TRBV27	TRBJ2-7	-	CASSLSGRAYEQYF	TGTGCCAGCAGTTTATCGGGCAGGGCTTACGAGCAGTACTTC
-	TRBV7-9	TRBJ1-5	-	CASSVAGLGNQPQHF	TGTGCCAGCAGCGTCGCAGGGTTAGGCAATCAGCCCCAGCATTTT
-	TRBV7-9	TRBJ1-2	-	CASSLAMARVTYGYTF	TGTGCCAGCAGCTTAGCGATGGCCAGGGTGACCTATGGCTACACCTTC
-	TRBV9	TRBJ1-1	-	CASSVEGGTEAFF	TGTGCCAGCAGCGTAGAAGGGGGCACTGAAGCTTTCTTT
-	TRBV4-3	TRBJ1-3	TRBD1	CASSDGQGEDTIYF	TGCGCCAGCAGCGACGGACAGGGTGAGGACACCATATATTTT
-	TRBV10-3	TRBJ2-2	TRBD1	CAISESEGGGTGELFF	TGTGCCATCAGTGAGTCTGAAGGGGGCGGCACCGGGGAGCTGTTTTTT
-	TRBV28	TRBJ2-7	-	CASSSQGTYEQYF	TGTGCCAGCAGTTCCCAGGGGACCTACGAGCAGTACTTC
-	TRBV7-2	TRBJ2-7	TRBD1	CASSSDRDGDEQYF	TGTGCCAGCAGCTCAGACAGGGATGGCGACGAGCAGTACTTC
-	TRBV5-1	TRBJ1-1	-	CASSLVAQTMNTEAFF	TGCGCCAGCAGCTTGGTGGCACAGACCATGAACACTGAAGCTTTCTTT
-	TRBV6-5	TRBJ1-1	-	CASSVLDSRNTEAFF	TGTGCCAGCAGTGTCCTGGACAGCCGGAACACTGAAGCTTTCTTT
-	TRBV21-1	TRBJ2-6	-	CASSSSWVAGEPSSGANVLTF	TGTGCCAGCAGCTCATCCTGGGTAGCGGGAGAACCTAGCTCTGGGGCCAACGTCCTGACTTTC
once	TRBV27	TRBJ2-3	-	CASSLSPLTDTQYF	TGTGCCAGCAGTTTATCTCCTCTAACAGATACGCAGTATTTT
-	TRBV6-5	TRBJ1-2	-	CASSFRDSGPYGYTF	TGTGCCAGCAGTTTCCGGGACTCTGGTCCCTATGGCTACACCTTC
-	TRBV19	TRBJ1-1	-	CASTAGSYTEAFF	TGTGCCAGTACCGCAGGGTCATACACTGAAGCTTTCTTT
-	TRBV18	TRBJ1-1	TRBD1	CASSPGQHMNTEAFF	TGTGCCAGCTCACCGGGACAGCACATGAACACTGAAGCTTTCTTT
-	TRBV30	TRBJ1-1	-	CAWREFHEAFF	TGTGCCTGGAGAGAGTTTCATGAAGCTTTCTTT